Presented here are 22 T cell receptor beta chains from one specimen sequenced in a study of preoperative IRX-2 immunotherapy in early breast cancer (dated by TCRdb to the late 2010s). The library was built by means of the immunoSEQ multiplex PCR assay. The immuneACCESS repertoire file appears here via TCRdb, limited to in-frame rearrangements. These files lack a portion of the clones; in checked studies, under half of the deficit traces to unresolved V genes, and the cause of the others is not known. A total of roughly 34,000 clones appear in this sample, about nine tenths of them only once. Around 1.6% of the sample comes from the top ten. The label giving this sample's treatment or condition can be read as: preoperative locoregional IRX-2 cytokine immunotherapy. The specimen comprised tumor tissue, sampled after IRX-2 immunotherapy. All receptors derive from a human donor with breast cancer.

This rearrangement joins TRBV6-9 to TRBJ2-1; D remains ambiguous. This CDR3 region has 11 residues. In germline, CDR1 is MNHGY, CDR2 SVAAGI. The V and J ends lost 3 bases and 6 bases respectively, with 3 bases between them. Here the CDR3 reads CASSYTNEQFF. CDR3 nucleotides: TGTGCCAGCAGTTACACCAATGAGCAGTTCTTC.

The chain's CDR3 is CASGLGQGAHEQYF. In DNA, the CDR3 is TGTGCTAGTGGTTTGGGGCAGGGGGCCCACGAGCAGTACTTC. V and J are TRBV12-5 and TRBJ2-7; 8 bases agree with TRBD1. The CDR3 length is 14 residues. Germline CDR1 reads LGHNT; CDR2 reads FRNRAP. Trimming removed 1 base from V and 5 bases from J; junction bases left unmatched: 4.

The rearrangement links TRBV7-5 to TRBJ2-6; TRBD1 reflects the table's D call only, with no check against the DNA. TRBV7-5 is a pseudogene locus. CDR3 length: 15 residues. The CDR3 nucleotides read TGTGCCAGCAGCCCACCAGGGACAGGGTCCAACGTCCTGACTTTC. Translating gives CASSPPGTGSNVLTF.

The gene calls are TRBV18 and TRBJ2-3; TRBD1 might be the D (5 bases). Germline CDR1 KGHSH, CDR2 LQKENI. The CDR3 has 12 amino acids. V lost 2 bases and J lost 10, with 10 bases in between. The CDR3 here is CASSPMEQAQYF. CDR3 bases: TGTGCCAGCTCACCAATGGAACAGGCGCAGTATTTT.

This sequence joins TRBV6-8 and TRBJ1-3; no firm D call. This CDR3 has 15 amino acids. The germline V and J ends were trimmed by 5 bases and 0 bases, with 11 bases remaining between them. CDR1 is MNHGY, CDR2 SAAAGT, per germline. In nucleotides, the CDR3 is TGTGCCAGCAGTCAGGACCGATACTCTGGAAACACCATATATTTT. Encoded protein: CASSQDRYSGNTIYF.

The chain combines TRBV19 with TRBJ1-4; no firm D call. This CDR3 comprises 16 residues. Germline V gives CDR1 LNHDA, CDR2 SQIVND (reference sequence). Deletions cut 3 bases from V and 0 bases from J, with 11 bases between. CDR3 bases: TGTGCCAGTAGTATTTACGGCAGGACAACTAATGAAAAACTGTTTTTT. The encoded protein is CASSIYGRTTNEKLFF.

The J gene is TRBJ2-6, the V gene TRBV6-8; 14 bases are a match to TRBD2. Germline lookup yields CDR1 MNHGY and CDR2 SAAAGT. The V gene end was trimmed by 6 bases and the J gene end by 3 bases; junction bases not matched to a gene: 10. This CDR3 has 19 amino acids. CDR3 in DNA: TGTGCCAGCAGAGAACAGGGACTAGCGGGGGCACTTGGGGCCAACGTCCTGACTTTC. Translated: CASREQGLAGALGANVLTF.

This rearrangement joins TRBV12-5 to TRBJ2-3; perhaps TRBD2 as D (6 bases). Trimming left V 1 base short and J 4 bases short, with 12 bases between. CDR3 length equals 15 residues. In germline, CDR1 is LGHNT, CDR2 FRNRAP. The DNA of the CDR3 is TGTGCTAGTGGTTTGGCTTACAGCGGGTCAGATACGCAGTATTTT. Encoded protein: CASGLAYSGSDTQYF. The full variable domain, completed using reference TRBV12-5 and TRBJ2-3, is DARVTQTPRHKVTEMGQEVTMRCQPILGHNTVFWYRQTMMQGLELLAYFRNRAPLDDSGMPKDRFSAEMPDATLATLKIQPSEPRDSAVYFCASGLAYSGSDTQYFGPGTRLTVL.

The chain uses TRBV28 and TRBJ1-2; D possibly corresponds to TRBD1 (5 bases). The CDR3 extends over 14 amino acids. The germline CDR1 and CDR2 sequences are MDHEN and SYDVKM. V lost 5 bases, J lost 1 base, and 11 bases lay in between. The CDR3, as DNA: TGTGCCAGCAGTGTGGGACGGCTTAACTATGGCTACACCTTC. Protein sequence: CASSVGRLNYGYTF.

This chain joins TRBV6-8 and TRBJ2-7; no reliable D call. The CDR3 runs to 13 residues. V lost 4 bases to trimming and J lost 6 bases, with 13 bases between them. Germline CDR1 is MNHGY and CDR2 is SAAAGT. CDR3 DNA sequence: TGTGCCAGCAGTTCCCCGGGCGCCGGCGAGCAGTACGTC. Residues: CASSSPGAGEQYV.

This clone was observed once. This chain uses TRBV5-1 with TRBJ2-1; 8 bases are a match to TRBD2. From germline, CDR1 is SGHRS and CDR2 YFSETQ. CDR3 length: 16 residues. The V gene end was trimmed by 3 bases and the J gene end by 0 bases; junction bases not matched to a gene: 5. The CDR3 DNA reads as TGCGCCAGCAGCTCGGGACTAGTTAACTCCTACAATGAGCAGTTCTTC. Protein: CASSSGLVNSYNEQFF.

V gene TRBV7-4 combines with J gene TRBJ1-1; no definite D call. The CDR3 has 13 amino acids. The V and J ends lost 1 base and 6 bases respectively, with 9 bases between them. CDR1 is SGHVT, CDR2 SQSDAQ, per germline. Here the CDR3 reads CASSLGAGPEAFF. Written as DNA, the CDR3 is TGTGCCAGCAGCTTAGGGGCAGGACCTGAAGCTTTCTTT.

The DNA of the CDR3 is TGTGCCAGCAGCTTAAATACAGGGTTCTACACTGAAGCTTTCTTT. Encoded protein: CASSLNTGFYTEAFF. The chain combines TRBV11-3 with TRBJ1-1, with D maybe TRBD1 (6 bases). Trimming took off 2 bases at V and 3 bases at J, with 13 bases between the two ends. The CDR3 is 15 amino acids. CDR1 is SGHNT, CDR2 YENEEA, per germline.

The chain carries TRBV29-1 and TRBJ1-1, with D perhaps TRBD1 (5 bases). This CDR3 region has 17 residues. Trimming took 4 bases from V and 3 from J, leaving 24 bases between them. Germline V gives CDR1 SQVTM, CDR2 ANQGSEA. This CDR3 is CSVAGPTGGSRDTEAFF. Written as DNA, the CDR3 is TGCAGCGTTGCCGGCCCCACCGGGGGGAGTCGGGACACTGAAGCTTTCTTT.

This chain joins TRBV10-1 and TRBJ2-7, with D unclear. V dropped 6 bases and J dropped 10 bases, with 13 bases sitting between them. Germline V gives CDR1 WNHNN, CDR2 SYGVQD (reference sequence). This CDR3 comprises 11 residues. The DNA for the CDR3 is TGCGCCAGCAGCCATTCGGTGCCCCAGTACTTC. Encoded protein: CASSHSVPQYF.

The chain employs TRBV6-8 and TRBJ1-1, with D possibly matching TRBD1 (5 bases). This CDR3 has 12 residues. From germline, CDR1 is MNHGY and CDR2 SAAAGT. Trimming took off 3 bases at V and 8 bases at J, with 10 bases between the two ends. The CDR3 sequence is CASSYSGREAFF. CDR3 in DNA: TGTGCCAGCAGTTATTCGGGACGGGAAGCTTTCTTT.

The chain is built from TRBV19 and TRBJ2-3, with TRBD2 identical over 15 bases. The CDR3 consists of 16 residues. Looked up from germline, CDR1 is LNHDA and CDR2 is SQIVND (reference sequence). Unmatched junction bases numbered 4, after V lost 7 bases and J lost 2 bases. CDR3 bases: TGTGCCAGTACCCGGACTAGCGGGGGGGCCACAGATACGCAGTATTTT. It yields the protein CASTRTSGGATDTQYF.

The CDR3 loop is CASSADSFGNYGYTF. The CDR3 DNA is TGTGCCAGCAGTGCTGACAGTTTTGGGAACTATGGCTACACCTTC. The chain joins TRBV6-8 to TRBJ1-2, with D tentatively TRBD1 (5 bases). The CDR3 consists of 15 residues. Trimming removed 5 bases at V and 2 bases at J, with 15 bases between. CDR1 and CDR2 from the germline V gene are MNHGY and SAAAGT.

This clone was counted a single time. This sequence joins TRBV7-1 and TRBJ2-3, with 9 bases fitting TRBD1. TRBV7-1 is filed as an ORF, its function uncertain. Trimming removed 4 bases from V and 3 bases from J; junction bases left unmatched: 11. This CDR3 has 17 residues. In DNA form, the CDR3 reads TGTGCCAGCAGCTTATTCCTCGGGACAGGGTTTACAGATACGCAGTATTTT. The encoded protein is CASSLFLGTGFTDTQYF.

The chain is built from TRBV19 and TRBJ1-4; 7 nucleotides match TRBD1. From germline, CDR1 is LNHDA and CDR2 SQIVND (reference sequence). The V and J ends lost 4 bases and 8 bases, in that order; junction bases with no gene match: 4. This CDR3 region has 13 residues. The CDR3 nucleotides are TGTGCCAGTAGTAACAGGGGTGAAGAAAAACTGTTTTTT. Its translation: CASSNRGEEKLFF. The full variable domain, with the rest looked up from reference TRBV19 and TRBJ1-4, is DGGITQSPKYLFRKEGQNVTLSCEQNLNHDAMYWYRQDPGQGLRLIYYSQIVNDFQKGDIAEGYSVSREKKESFPLTVTSAQKNPTAFYLCASSNRGEEKLFFGSGTQLSVL.

V gene TRBV5-1 combines with J gene TRBJ2-1, with D perhaps assigned TRBD1 or TRBD2 (5 bases each). The germline CDR1 and CDR2 sequences are SGHRS and YFSETQ. Deletions cut 4 bases from V and 4 bases from J, with 15 bases between. This CDR3 region has 15 residues. CDR3 DNA sequence: TGCGCCAGCAGCCGTTCCCCGGGACCTTACAATGAGCAGTTCTTC. It yields the protein CASSRSPGPYNEQFF.

This chain joins TRBV6-8 and TRBJ2-2, with D perhaps matching TRBD2 (6 bases). This CDR3 region has 15 residues. V dropped 2 bases and J dropped 4 bases, with 11 bases sitting between them. CDR1 and CDR2 from the germline V gene are MNHGY and SAAAGT. Here the CDR3 DNA reads TGTGCCAGCAGTTACATGAAGGGAGGCACCGGGGAGCTGTTTTTT. Translating it yields CASSYMKGGTGELFF.